This paragraph covers one TCR beta chain sequence. Its target is not known. The junction departs from the called germline gene at one end, perhaps through a read error. As to time point: newly diagnosed GD, antithyroid drugs for less than 3 months. The TCR library was made from RNA that had been extracted from PBMCs in TRIzol. The patients were drawn from one endocrinology department in Xi'an, China. This CDR3 is 11 amino acids long. The germline CDR1 and CDR2 sequences are SQVTM and ANQGSEA. The data belong to a study of regulatory T cells in long-lasting Graves disease. According to the study, TCR beta libraries were built with iRepertoire HTBI primers and CDR3-region Arm-PCR. The authors' processing: Analysis of the samples identified around 60 TRBV and 14 TRBJ segments. TCRdb independently ran MiXCR on the multiplex PCR reads; one entry per CDR3 protein. Here the V and J calls rest on TCRdb's processing, not on the authors' analysis. This sample has 450,000 to 600,000 distinct CDR3 sequences, with about 13% found just once.

Study-level findings and limits: Favoring TRBV28, TRBJ1-2 and TRBJ2-5 was a feature seen in persistent disease.

These data were likewise used in another study, on T cells in Graves' hyperthyroidism and ophthalmopathy.

This chain joins TRBV29-1 and TRBJ2-2, with 7 bases lining up with TRBD1. The sequencing here drew on peripheral blood mononuclear cells (PBMCs), taken at new diagnosis, from a patient treated with antithyroid drugs. The clonotype was recovered from a young man with Graves disease. CDR3 nucleotide sequence: TGCAGCGTAGAAGAGGGGGCAGAGCTGTTTTTT. This codes for CSVEEGAELFF.